The T cell receptor beta chain under discussion was sequenced for a study of patients and donors after allogeneic stem cell transplantation. This clonotype was detected a few times. A single record per CDR3 protein comes from TCRdb applying MiXCR to the RT-PCR reads. The table records 150,000 to 250,000 distinct CDR3 sequences, around two fifths of them present only once. The sequenced material came from blood, either unsorted or a sorted T cell fraction (not recorded which). This receptor was taken from a human donor who was either an allogeneic HSCT recipient or a stem cell or donor lymphocyte infusion donor (not recorded which). It is not recorded whose cells these are; they may come from a transplant donor.

The DNA for the CDR3 is TGCAGCGTCCCCCCCGGAGGGCAGAACTATGGCTACACCTTC. Encoded protein: CSVPPGGQNYGYTF. The chain has TRBV29-1 and TRBJ1-2; no clear D gene. Germline V gene lookup returns CDR1 SQVTM and CDR2 ANQGSEA. The germline V and J ends were trimmed by 6 bases and 2 bases, with 16 bases remaining between them. This CDR3 is built from 14 residues.